Detailed here is one T cell receptor (beta chain). Its cognate antigen has yet to be identified. Base qualities are not provided; no much larger clone lies one nucleotide away. This specimen belongs to a study of T cell repertoires in cytomegalovirus infection (dated 2019 in TCRdb). With regard to the full study: Recently identified HLA-C-restricted CMV epitopes, whose presentation resists viral immunomodulation, were targeted by peptide stimulations together with well-studied HLA-B-restricted epitopes. The HLA type of each donor mattered for the analysis, because public TCR beta signatures pointed to carriage of CMV infection along with the matching HLA type. Broader findings and caveats from the paper: Carriers of CMV infection plus the relevant HLA type were discriminated by the cumulative frequency of public TCR beta family members in the study cohort and in an independent approximately 360-donor cohort. The ex vivo response was dominated by HLA-C-restricted CMV-specific TCR beta clonotypes, which also provided the single most frequent clonotype in two of eight donors.

Sequencing relied on an Illumina HiSeq 1500. TCRdb reprocessing: public reads trimmed at Q25 with fastp, clones called with MiXCR, in-frame beta chains kept. Identical CDR3 proteins give one entry, which carries the most common genes and DNA. This sample gives about 280,000 distinct CDR3 sequences in total; around 20% of them show up just once. Of the sample, approximately 19% falls within the top ten clones. The treatment or condition label on this specimen signifies: in vitro stimulation with specific CMV peptide epitopes to enrich CMV-specific T cells. The CDR3, cysteine through phenylalanine, is 16 amino acids long. Here the CDR3 DNA is all that survives: 48 bases in frame from base 1. Per the germline V gene (reference sequence), DFQATT is the CDR1 and SNEGSKA is the CDR2. Trimming costs V 0 bases and J 0 bases, and their ends lie 12 bases apart.

This sequence originates from a human donor in good health (CMV status not recorded). Some clones in this sample may be carry-over from other donors' samples. The chain joins TRBV20-1 to TRBJ2-1; TRBD2 could be the D gene, as 5 bases match. This sample comprised cultured PBMCs, obtained from culture after CMV antigen stimulation. DNA sequence: TGCAGTGCTAGAGATCCCACTAGGAGCTCCTACAATGAGCAGTTCTTC. It is translated as CSARDPTRSSYNEQFF.